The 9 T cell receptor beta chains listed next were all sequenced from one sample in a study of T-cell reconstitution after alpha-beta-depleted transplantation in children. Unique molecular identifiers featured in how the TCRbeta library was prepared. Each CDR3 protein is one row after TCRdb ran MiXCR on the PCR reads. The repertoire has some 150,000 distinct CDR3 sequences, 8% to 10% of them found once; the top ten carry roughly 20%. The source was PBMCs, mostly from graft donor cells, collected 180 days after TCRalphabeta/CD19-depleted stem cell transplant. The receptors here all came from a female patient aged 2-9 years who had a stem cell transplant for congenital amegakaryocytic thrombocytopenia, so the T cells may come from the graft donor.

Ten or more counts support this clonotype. CDR3 protein: CASSLVGSSGANVLTF. DNA for the CDR3: TGCGCCAGCAGCTTGGTTGGGAGCTCTGGGGCCAACGTCCTGACTTTC. The chain links TRBV5-1 to TRBJ2-6; tentative D call: TRBD2 (5 bases). V was clipped by 0 bases and J by 0 bases, with 7 bases between them. The CDR3 sequence is 16 residues long. The germline V gene encodes CDR1 SGHRS and CDR2 YFSETQ.

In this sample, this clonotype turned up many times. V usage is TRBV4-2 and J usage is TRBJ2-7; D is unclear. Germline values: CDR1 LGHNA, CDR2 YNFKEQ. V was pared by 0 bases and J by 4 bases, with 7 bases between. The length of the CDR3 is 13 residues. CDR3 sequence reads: CASSQEVGYEQYF. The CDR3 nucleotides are TGTGCCAGCAGCCAAGAGGTGGGGTACGAGCAGTACTTC.

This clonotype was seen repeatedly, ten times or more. The CDR3 loop is CASRGGGTDTQYF. The CDR3 nucleotides are TGTGCCAGCAGGGGCGGGGGCACAGATACGCAGTATTTT. This rearrangement joins TRBV28 to TRBJ2-3; perhaps TRBD2 as D (6 bases). The CDR3 consists of 13 residues. V was trimmed by 6 bases and J by 1 base, leaving 8 bases between them. CDR1 is MDHEN and CDR2 is SYDVKM in the germline V gene.

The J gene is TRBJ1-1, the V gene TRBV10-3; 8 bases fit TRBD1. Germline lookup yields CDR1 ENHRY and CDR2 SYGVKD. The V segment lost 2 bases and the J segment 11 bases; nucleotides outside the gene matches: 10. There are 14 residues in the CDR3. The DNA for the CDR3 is TGTGCCATCAGTGAGCCGGGACAGGATCAAGAGGCTTTCTTT. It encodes CAISEPGQDQEAFF.

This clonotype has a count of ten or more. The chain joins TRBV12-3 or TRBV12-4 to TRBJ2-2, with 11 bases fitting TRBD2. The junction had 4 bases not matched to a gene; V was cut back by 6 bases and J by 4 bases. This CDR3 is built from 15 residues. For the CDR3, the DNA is TGTGCCAGCAGCCTAGCGGGAGGAAGCACCGGGGAGCTGTTTTTT. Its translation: CASSLAGGSTGELFF.

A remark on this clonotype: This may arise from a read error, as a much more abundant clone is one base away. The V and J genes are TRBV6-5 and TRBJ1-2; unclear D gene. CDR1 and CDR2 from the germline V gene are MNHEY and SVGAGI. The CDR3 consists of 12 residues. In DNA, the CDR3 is TGTGCCAGCAGTTACGGCGCAGGCCTAACCTTCTTC. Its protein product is CASSYGAGLTFF.

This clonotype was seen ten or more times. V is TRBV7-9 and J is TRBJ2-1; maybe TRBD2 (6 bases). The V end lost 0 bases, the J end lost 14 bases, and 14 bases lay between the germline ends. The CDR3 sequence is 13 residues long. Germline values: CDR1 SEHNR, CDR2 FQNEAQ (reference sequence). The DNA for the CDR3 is TGTGCCAGCAGCTTAGCGCGCGACGGGAGAAAGTTCTTC. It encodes CASSLARDGRKFF. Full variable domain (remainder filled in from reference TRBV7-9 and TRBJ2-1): DTGVSQNPRHKITKRGQNVTFRCDPISEHNRLYWYRQTLGQGPEFLTYFQNEAQLEKSRLLSDRFSAERPKGSFSTLEIQRTEQGDSAMYLCASSLARDGRKFFGPGTRLTVL.

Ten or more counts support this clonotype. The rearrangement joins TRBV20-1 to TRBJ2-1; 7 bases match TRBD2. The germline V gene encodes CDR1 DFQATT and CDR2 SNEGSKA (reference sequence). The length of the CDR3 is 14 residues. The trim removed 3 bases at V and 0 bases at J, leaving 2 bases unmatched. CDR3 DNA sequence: TGCAGTGCTAGTGGCGGGAGCTCCTACAATGAGCAGTTCTTC. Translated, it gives CSASGGSSYNEQFF.

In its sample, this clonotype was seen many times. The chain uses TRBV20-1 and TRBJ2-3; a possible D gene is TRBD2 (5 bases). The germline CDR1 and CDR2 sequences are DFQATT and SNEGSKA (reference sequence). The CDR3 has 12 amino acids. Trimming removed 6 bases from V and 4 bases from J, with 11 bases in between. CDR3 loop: CSAAGGPDTQYF. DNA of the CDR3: TGCAGTGCGGCGGGCGGACCAGATACGCAGTATTTT.